Listed below are T cell receptor beta chains from one sample, sequenced in a study of blood T cell repertoires in COVID-19. Assay used: immunoSEQ multiplex PCR; TCRdb lists only in-frame clones, some missing. In the table there are tens of thousands of clones, roughly 91% of which are singletons. Sequencing was performed on peripheral blood. The receptors shown here come from a man in his 70s with acute or convalescent COVID-19. Each CDR3 is given with its conserved first and last residue. Each record gives: V gene, J gene, D gene, clone size, CDR3 DNA, CDR3 protein. D genes are given only for firm matches. Expanded clones are given a class, and other clones once, few, many or no size at all.

TRBV27	TRBJ2-2	TRBD1	once	TGTGCCAGCAGTTCGTACCGGACAGGGGCCCCCGGGGAGCTGTTTTTT	CASSSYRTGAPGELFF
TRBV6-4	TRBJ2-3	.	.	TGTGCCAGCGTCTTTCCACGCGGGGTTAGCACAGATACGCAGTATTTT	CASVFPRGVSTDTQYF
TRBV5-1	TRBJ2-4	TRBD1	.	TGCGCCAGCAGCTTGGAAGGGACAGGGGCAGGGAACATTCAGTACTTC	CASSLEGTGAGNIQYF
TRBV19	TRBJ2-3	.	.	TGTGCCAGTAGTATAGCGGCAGGGGGGGATACGCAGTATTTT	CASSIAAGGDTQYF
TRBV19	TRBJ2-1	TRBD1	.	TGTGCCAGTAGTCTCCGTCTAGGGACAGGGACGAATGAGCAGTTCTTC	CASSLRLGTGTNEQFF
TRBV10-3	TRBJ2-6	.	.	TGTGCCATCAGTGCTACCTCCTTGGGGGGAGCTGGGGCCAACGTCCTGACTTTC	CAISATSLGGAGANVLTF
TRBV11-3	TRBJ2-2	.	.	TGTGCCAGCAGCCTCGGACAGTTCACCGGGGAGCTGTTTTTT	CASSLGQFTGELFF
TRBV6-1	TRBJ2-7	.	.	TGTGCCAGCAGTGAACCCCGGGACGAGCAGTACTTC	CASSEPRDEQYF
TRBV6-5	TRBJ1-2	.	.	TGTGCCAGCAGAACAGGGTCGGACTATGGCTACACCTTC	CASRTGSDYGYTF
TRBV6-2/TRBV6-3	TRBJ2-7	TRBD1	.	TGTGCCAGCAGCCTAAGGGGAGACAGGGCCTACGAGCAGTACTTC	CASSLRGDRAYEQYF
TRBV28	TRBJ2-7	TRBD1	.	TGTGCCAGCAGCAGGGGGCGGAACGAGCAGTACTTC	CASSRGRNEQYF
TRBV27	TRBJ2-7	.	few	TGTGCCAGCAGTCCAGAGGGAAGGCTAACCTACGAGCAGTACTTC	CASSPEGRLTYEQYF
TRBV18	TRBJ1-6	TRBD1	few	TGTGCCAGCTCGCTTCGGGACAGGGGGAATTCACCCCTCCACTTT	CASSLRDRGNSPLHF
TRBV12-3/TRBV12-4	TRBJ2-7	.	once	TGTGCCAGCAGTTCCACCGGTTACGAGCAGTACTTC	CASSSTGYEQYF
TRBV18	TRBJ2-7	.	.	TGTGCCAGCTCACCGCAGGGGCACGAGCAGTACTTC	CASSPQGHEQYF
TRBV20-1	TRBJ1-5	TRBD1	.	TGCAGTGCCAGTCCCGGGACAGGGTTGAGCAATCAGCCCCAGCATTTT	CSASPGTGLSNQPQHF
TRBV5-6	TRBJ1-3	.	.	TGTGCCAGCAGCTGGGGACACGGCTCTGGAAACACCATATATTTT	CASSWGHGSGNTIYF
TRBV6-1	TRBJ2-3	TRBD2	.	TGTGCCAGCAGTGCCCTAAGGGGCGGGGGGCTCCATCAAACAGATACGCAGTATTTT	CASSALRGGGLHQTDTQYF
TRBV10-3	TRBJ2-2	.	.	TGTGCCATCAGGGCCACGAGGGACACCGGGGAGCTGTTTTTT	CAIRATRDTGELFF
TRBV6-5	TRBJ1-6	.	.	TGTGCCAGCAGTTACGGGGCGGACTATAATTCACCCCTCCACTTT	CASSYGADYNSPLHF
TRBV7-6	TRBJ1-5	TRBD1	.	TGTGCCAGCAGCTTAGGGACAGGTAACAATCAGCCCCAGCATTTT	CASSLGTGNNQPQHF
TRBV28	TRBJ2-1	.	.	TGTGCCAGCCAGGAGGACTCCTACAATGAGCAGTTCTTC	CASQEDSYNEQFF
TRBV6-2/TRBV6-3	TRBJ2-6	TRBD1	.	TGTGCCAGCAGTCCGGACAGGGAAATTTCTGGGGCCAACGTCCTGACTTTC	CASSPDREISGANVLTF
TRBV18	TRBJ2-1	TRBD2	.	TGTGCCAGCTCACCACCTGTCGCGCGGGAGGGTACCTACAATGAGCAGTTCTTC	CASSPPVAREGTYNEQFF
TRBV7-2	TRBJ2-2	TRBD1	once	TGTGCCAGCAGCCTCGGACAGGCCACCGGGGAGCTGTTTTTT	CASSLGQATGELFF
TRBV7-2	TRBJ2-1	TRBD2	.	TGTGCCAGCAGCAGCTTAGCGGGAGGGCCAGACAATGAGCAGTTCTTC	CASSSLAGGPDNEQFF
TRBV27	TRBJ1-6	.	.	TGTGCCAGCAGGTCCGGGAACCTGCGTTCACCCCTCCACTTT	CASRSGNLRSPLHF
TRBV7-9	TRBJ1-6	TRBD1	.	TGTGCCAGCAGCTTAGGACAGGGTTATAATTCACCCCTCCACTTT	CASSLGQGYNSPLHF